This T cell receptor beta chain was recorded in a study of T cell responses to AZD1222 COVID-19 vaccine. The study, taken as a whole, reports: Reportedly, close to half of spike-specific TCRs are directed against unmutated variant regions.

Sequencing was performed with immunoSEQ multiplex PCR; in TCRdb, only in-frame clones are kept and a portion is missing. Seen here are 65,000 to 75,000 clones, 84% observed once, and the top ten hold 21%. To note about this clone: Its antigen is not known.

Trimming at V came to 5 bases and at J to 3 bases, leaving 3 bases not matched to a gene. CDR1 and CDR2 (germline): SGHTA, FQGTGA. The CDR3 covers 15 residues. This receptor was identified in an adult in good health. The chain carries TRBV7-3 and TRBJ2-7; 14 bases are shared with TRBD2. This specimen was peripheral blood, taken on day 0 of AZD1222 vaccination. CDR3 coding DNA: TGTGCCAGCAGCCGCGGGACTAGCGGGAGCTACGAGCAGTACTTC. Encoded protein: CASSRGTSGSYEQYF.